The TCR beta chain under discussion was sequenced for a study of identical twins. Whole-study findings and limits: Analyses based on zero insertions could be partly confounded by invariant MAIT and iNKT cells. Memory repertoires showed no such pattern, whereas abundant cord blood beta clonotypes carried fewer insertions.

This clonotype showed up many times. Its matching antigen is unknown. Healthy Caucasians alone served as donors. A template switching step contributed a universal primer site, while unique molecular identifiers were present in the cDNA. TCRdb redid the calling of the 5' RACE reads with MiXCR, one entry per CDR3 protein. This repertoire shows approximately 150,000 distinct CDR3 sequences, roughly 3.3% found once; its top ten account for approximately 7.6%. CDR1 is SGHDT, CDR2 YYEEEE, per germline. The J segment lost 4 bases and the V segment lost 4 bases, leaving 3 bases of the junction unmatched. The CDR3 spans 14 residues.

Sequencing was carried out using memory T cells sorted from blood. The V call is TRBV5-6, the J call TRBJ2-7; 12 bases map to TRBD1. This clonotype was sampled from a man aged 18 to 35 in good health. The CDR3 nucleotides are TGTGCCAGCAGCGGGGACAGGGGGCAATACGAGCAGTACTTC. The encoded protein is CASSGDRGQYEQYF.